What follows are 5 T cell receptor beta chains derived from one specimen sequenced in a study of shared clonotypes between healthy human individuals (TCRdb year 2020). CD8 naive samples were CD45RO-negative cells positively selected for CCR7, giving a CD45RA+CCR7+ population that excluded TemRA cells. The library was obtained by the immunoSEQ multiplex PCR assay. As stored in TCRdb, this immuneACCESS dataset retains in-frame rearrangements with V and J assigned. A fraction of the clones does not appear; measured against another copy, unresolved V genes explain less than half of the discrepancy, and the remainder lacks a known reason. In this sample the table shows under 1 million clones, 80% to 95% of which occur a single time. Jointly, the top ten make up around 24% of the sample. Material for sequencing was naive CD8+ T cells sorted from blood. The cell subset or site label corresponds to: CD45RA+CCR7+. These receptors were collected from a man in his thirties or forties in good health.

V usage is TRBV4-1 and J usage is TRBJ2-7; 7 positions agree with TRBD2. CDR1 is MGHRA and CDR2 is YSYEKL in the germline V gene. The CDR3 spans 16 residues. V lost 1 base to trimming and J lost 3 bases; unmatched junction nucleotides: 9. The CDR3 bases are TGCGCCAGCAGCCAAGTGTGGGGGGAGGGAGTCTACGAGCAGTACTTC. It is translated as CASSQVWGEGVYEQYF.

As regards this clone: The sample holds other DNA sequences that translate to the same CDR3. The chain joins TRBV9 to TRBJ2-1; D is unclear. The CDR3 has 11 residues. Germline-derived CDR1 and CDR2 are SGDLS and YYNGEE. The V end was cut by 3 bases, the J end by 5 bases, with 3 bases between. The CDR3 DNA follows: TGTGCCAGCAGCGGCAACAATGAGCAGTTCTTC. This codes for CASSGNNEQFF. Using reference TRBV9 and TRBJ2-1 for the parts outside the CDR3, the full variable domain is DSGVTQTPKHLITATGQRVTLRCSPRSGDLSVYWYQQSLDQGLQFLIQYYNGEERAKGNILERFSAQQFPDLHSELNLSSLELGDSALYFCASSGNNEQFFGPGTRLTVL.

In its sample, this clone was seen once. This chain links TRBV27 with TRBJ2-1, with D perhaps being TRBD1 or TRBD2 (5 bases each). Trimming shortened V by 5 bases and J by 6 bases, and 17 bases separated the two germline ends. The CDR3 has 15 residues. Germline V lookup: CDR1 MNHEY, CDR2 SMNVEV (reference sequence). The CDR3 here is CASSRGVVGANEQFF. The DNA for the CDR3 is TGTGCCAGCAGTCGAGGGGTGGTTGGGGCCAATGAGCAGTTCTTC.

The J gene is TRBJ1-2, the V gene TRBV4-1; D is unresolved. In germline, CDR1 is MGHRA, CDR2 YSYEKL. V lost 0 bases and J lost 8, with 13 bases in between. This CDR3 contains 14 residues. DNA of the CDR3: TGCGCCAGCAGCCAAGACCCTGGAAGGGAAGGCTACACCTTC. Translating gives CASSQDPGREGYTF.

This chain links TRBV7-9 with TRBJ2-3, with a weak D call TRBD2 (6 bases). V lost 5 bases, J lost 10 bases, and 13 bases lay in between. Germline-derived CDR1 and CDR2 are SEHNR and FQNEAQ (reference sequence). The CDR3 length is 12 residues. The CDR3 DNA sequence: TGTGCCAGCAGCCCGGGGGTTAAGGCGCAGTATTTT. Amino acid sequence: CASSPGVKAQYF.